This T cell receptor (beta chain) stems from a study of T-cell reconstitution after alpha-beta-depleted transplantation in children. Trimming cost V 3 bases and J 5 bases, with 5 bases left between them. The CDR3 covers 12 residues. CDR1 and CDR2 from the germline V gene are LGHDT and YNNKEL (reference sequence). TCRbeta library construction was performed incorporating unique molecular identifiers. TCRdb processed the PCR reads anew with MiXCR; each CDR3 protein has one entry. The sample includes approximately 200,000 distinct CDR3 sequences, 6.3% of them seen just once. In its sample, this clonotype was seen a few times.

The V gene is TRBV3-1, the J gene TRBJ2-4; D unresolved. This TCR was sampled from a girl under three years old with combined immunodeficiency, due to receive a stem cell transplant. This material consisted of PBMCs, taken before TCRalphabeta/CD19-depleted stem cell transplant. DNA for the CDR3: TGTGCCAGCAGCCACCAAGAAAACATTCAGTACTTC. It yields the protein CASSHQENIQYF.